A single sample is the source of the 13 T cell receptor beta chains below, sequenced in a study of blood T cell repertoires in COVID-19. Sequenced by immunoSEQ multiplex PCR; TCRdb stores in-frame clones only, minus some. The sample shows over 130,000 clones, about 82% of them seen only once. Sequenced input: peripheral blood. The receptors were sampled from a man aged 50-59 years with acute or convalescent COVID-19.

This chain links TRBV3-1 (or the pseudogene TRBV3-2) with TRBJ2-7; a possible D gene is TRBD2 (5 bases). Germline V CDR1 and CDR2: LGHDT, YNNKEL (reference sequence). This CDR3 has 15 residues. Trimming took off 1 base at V and 5 bases at J, with 15 bases between the two ends. Here the CDR3 DNA reads TGTGCCAGCAGCCAAGTGGGTCGGGAAATCGACGAGCAGTACTTC. It encodes CASSQVGREIDEQYF.

This clone was seen just once. This chain connects TRBV30 to TRBJ1-1, with unresolved D. Germline CDR1 and CDR2: GTSNPN and SVGIG (reference sequence). Deletions cut 2 bases from V and 0 bases from J, with 10 bases between. The CDR3 has 14 residues. The DNA of the CDR3 is TGTGCCTGGAGTCGGTCGTCGGTGAACACTGAAGCTTTCTTT. It codes for CAWSRSSVNTEAFF.

The rearrangement links TRBV10-3 to TRBJ1-2; weak D call: TRBD1 (6 bases). The germline V gene has CDR1 ENHRY and CDR2 SYGVKD. This CDR3 contains 14 residues. Trimming removed 6 bases from V and 3 bases from J, with 14 bases in between. The CDR3 coding sequence is TGTGCCATCAGCCCCAGACAGGCCTACTATGGCTACACCTTC. Its translation is CAISPRQAYYGYTF.

V usage is TRBV21-1 and J usage is TRBJ2-1; the table names TRBD1, a call not compared with the DNA. TRBV21-1 is a pseudogene. This CDR3 region has 16 residues. The CDR3, as DNA: TGTGCCAGCAGCACACACAGGAGCGACGACTACAATGAGCAGTTCTTC. Translating gives CASSTHRSDDYNEQFF.

This clone was recorded only once. The chain uses TRBV27 and TRBJ2-1; 8 bases are a match to TRBD2. The CDR3 spans 16 residues. Per germline, CDR1 MNHEY and CDR2 SMNVEV (reference sequence). Trimming at V came to 6 bases and at J to 10 bases, leaving 17 bases not matched to a gene. DNA of the CDR3: TGTGCCAGCAGCTTCCCCGGACTAGCCTCGGGGGGAGAGCAGTTCTTC. Protein sequence: CASSFPGLASGGEQFF.

V and J are TRBV29-1 and TRBJ1-1, with D possibly matching TRBD1 (5 bases). The CDR3 covers 11 residues. Deletions cut 7 bases from V and 5 bases from J, with 11 bases between. Germline V gene sequence: CDR1 SQVTM, CDR2 ANQGSEA. CDR3 bases: TGCAGCGCCCGACAGATGACTGAAGCTTTCTTT. Protein: CSARQMTEAFF.

The CDR3 protein is CASSQLGGLAGDRRLGQYF. Written as DNA, the CDR3 is TGTGCCAGCAGTCAACTGGGGGGCCTAGCGGGAGACCGGAGGTTGGGGCAGTACTTC. This sequence joins TRBV28 and TRBJ2-7; 10 positions agree with TRBD2. Germline assignment: CDR1 MDHEN and CDR2 SYDVKM. Germline trimming cut 5 bases from V and 9 bases from J; bases unmatched to any gene: 25. The length of the CDR3 is 19 residues.

This chain uses TRBV28 with TRBJ1-2; TRBD1 might be the D (6 bases). The length of the CDR3 is 13 residues. V lost 5 bases to trimming and J lost 7 bases, with 14 bases between them. Germline loops: CDR1 MDHEN, CDR2 SYDVKM. The CDR3 DNA reads as TGTGCCAGCAGTCGACAGGCAACGCGTGGCTACACCTTC. As protein: CASSRQATRGYTF.

The CDR3 sequence is CASSSDRDFQETQYF. CDR3 DNA sequence: TGTGCCAGCAGTTCCGACCGGGACTTCCAAGAGACCCAGTACTTC. The J gene is TRBJ2-5, the V gene TRBV7-2; TRBD2 might be the D (6 bases). The germline V gene has CDR1 SGHTA and CDR2 FQGNSA. V was pared by 6 bases and J by 1 base, with 15 bases between. This CDR3 contains 15 residues.

The rearrangement joins TRBV30 to TRBJ1-4, with D perhaps matching TRBD1 (5 bases). The CDR3 has 16 amino acids. V gave up 8 bases and J gave up 10 bases, with 29 bases separating them. Germline values: CDR1 GTSNPN, CDR2 SVGIG (reference sequence). The CDR3, as DNA: TGTGCCCTATCAAACCAAGGGGCAACCGGATCGGTAAAACTGTTTTTT. Translating it yields CALSNQGATGSVKLFF.

The chain carries TRBV30 and TRBJ1-6; TRBD1 aligns across 8 bases. CDR1 is GTSNPN, CDR2 SVGIG, per germline (reference sequence). Trimming at V came to 0 bases and at J to 9 bases, leaving 4 bases not matched to a gene. The CDR3 sequence is 14 residues long. The CDR3 loop reads CAWSVGQGTSPLHF. CDR3 nucleotide sequence: TGTGCCTGGAGTGTAGGACAGGGTACTTCACCCCTCCACTTT.

The chain joins TRBV2 to TRBJ2-2, with 10 bases aligning to TRBD2. The CDR3 runs 14 residues. V shed 9 bases, J shed 3 bases, and the junction held 4 bases outside the gene matches. The germline V gene encodes CDR1 SNHLY and CDR2 FYNNEI. CDR3 coding DNA: TGTGCCAGTCTAGCGGGAGAGGACACCGGGGAGCTGTTTTTT. It encodes CASLAGEDTGELFF. The whole variable domain, filled in from reference TRBV2 and TRBJ2-2, reads EPEVTQTPSHQVTQMGQEVILRCVPISNHLYFYWYRQILGQKVEFLVSFYNNEISEKSEIFDDQFSVERPDGSNFTLKIRSTKLEDSAMYFCASLAGEDTGELFFGEGSRLTVL.

The chain is built from TRBV6-2 or TRBV6-3 and TRBJ1-1, with no clear D. The CDR3 consists of 13 residues. Germline V gene sequence: CDR1 MNHEY, CDR2 SVGEGT. The germline V and J ends were trimmed by 1 base and 1 base, with 4 bases remaining between them. The CDR3 region is CASSYFSNTEAFF. CDR3 bases: TGTGCCAGCAGTTACTTCTCGAACACTGAAGCTTTCTTT.